The TCR beta chain under discussion was sequenced for a study of T cells in Graves' hyperthyroidism and ophthalmopathy. What was amplified from RNA transcripts were TCR beta CDR3 regions. The primer set for the first-round RT-PCR of the TCR CDR3 was HTBI. A single record per CDR3 protein comes from TCRdb applying MiXCR to the multiplex PCR reads. The table has about 400,000 distinct CDR3 sequences, about an eighth seen once; the top ten hold around 28%. Germline CDR1 LGHDT, CDR2 YNNKEL (reference sequence). The junction had 11 bases not matched to a gene; V was cut back by 4 bases and J by 0 bases. The CDR3 extends over 17 amino acids. This clonotype occurred many times. For the diagnoses, clinical symptoms, serum thyroxine and TRAb, thyroid ultrasound and orbital computed tomography were used.

The source of this sequence is a man aged 50 to 60 with Graves' ophthalmopathy. The sample consisted of blood. The rearrangement joins TRBV3-1 to TRBJ2-7; 8 bases line up with TRBD2. The CDR3 DNA is TGTGCCAGCAGCCCAAGCTTTTGGCGGGAGGACTCCTACGAGCAGTACTTC. Its protein is CASSPSFWREDSYEQYF.